The 11 T cell receptor beta chains in this list originate from one sample, sequenced in a study of T-cell reconstitution after alpha-beta-depleted transplantation in children. Preparation of the TCRbeta library used unique molecular identifiers. MiXCR was run by TCRdb on the PCR reads, yielding one entry per CDR3 protein. The table records about 170,000 distinct CDR3 sequences, around 10% of them present only once. Sequenced here: PBMCs, sampled before TCRalphabeta/CD19-depleted stem cell transplant. The receptors were sampled from a boy aged 2 to 10 with acute myeloid leukemia, due to receive a stem cell transplant.

The CDR3 DNA reads as TGTGCCAGCAGGGACACGGGACAGGCGAATTCACCCCTCCACTTT. It is translated as CASRDTGQANSPLHF. V and J are TRBV13 and TRBJ1-6, with 8 bases aligning to TRBD1. Trimming at V came to 6 bases and at J to 7 bases, leaving 8 bases not matched to a gene. Germline V gene sequence: CDR1 PRHDT, CDR2 FYEKMQ (reference sequence). The CDR3 is made up of 15 amino acids.

This clonotype was seen ten or more times. Compared with germline, one end of the junction differs, possibly owing to a read error. As DNA, the CDR3 is TGTGCCGGCAGACAGGGAGCTGCAGATACGCAGTATTTT. As protein: CAGRQGAADTQYF. J is TRBJ2-3 and V is TRBV2; the match to TRBD1 covers 7 bases. CDR1 is SNHLY, CDR2 FYNNEI, per germline. This CDR3 region has 13 residues.

This clonotype was seen repeatedly, ten times or more. This rearrangement joins TRBV12-3 or TRBV12-4 to TRBJ1-2; weak D call: TRBD1 (6 bases). This CDR3 region has 13 residues. The V gene lost 3 bases and the J gene lost 6 bases, with 11 bases spanning the gap. In DNA form, the CDR3 reads TGTGCCAGCAGTTTGTGGGGGGCTGATGGCTACACCTTC. It translates to CASSLWGADGYTF.

This clonotype has just a few counts. V is TRBV3-1 and J is TRBJ2-5; D remains unclear. V lost 3 bases, J lost 5 bases, and 7 bases lay in between. The CDR3 sequence is 12 residues long. Germline CDR1 and CDR2: LGHDT and YNNKEL (reference sequence). The CDR3 is CASSHLRETQYF. The DNA for the CDR3 is TGTGCCAGCAGCCATCTGAGGGAGACCCAGTACTTC.

The J gene is TRBJ1-5, the V gene TRBV11-2; D not certain. Germline CDR1 is SGHAT and CDR2 is FQNNGV. The CDR3 extends over 13 amino acids. The V gene lost 8 bases and the J gene lost 3 bases, with 11 bases spanning the gap. The CDR3 is CASGPSPNQPQHF. In nucleotides, the CDR3 is TGTGCCAGCGGGCCGTCGCCCAATCAGCCCCAGCATTTT.

This clonotype occurred many times. V gene TRBV29-1 combines with J gene TRBJ2-5; a weak D match, TRBD2 (5 bases). The CDR3 is 14 amino acids. V lost 6 bases and J 5 bases, leaving 19 bases between the germline ends. Germline values: CDR1 SQVTM, CDR2 ANQGSEA. DNA of the CDR3: TGCAGCGTGAGTAGGACTGGGCTGAGTGAGACCCAGTACTTC. Encoded protein: CSVSRTGLSETQYF.

This clonotype has a count of ten or more. The CDR3 DNA is TGTGCCAGCAGCCAAGATTGGGGATCTGGGGCCAACGTCCTGACTTTC. This gives the protein CASSQDWGSGANVLTF. This chain joins TRBV3-1 and TRBJ2-6; D remains ambiguous. The germline V and J ends were trimmed by 0 bases and 1 base, with 7 bases remaining between them. The CDR3 spans 16 residues. Germline assignment: CDR1 LGHDT and CDR2 YNNKEL (reference sequence).

In this sample, this clonotype turned up many times. The J gene is TRBJ2-5, the V gene TRBV29-1; D call uncertain. The CDR3 has 11 residues. Germline values: CDR1 SQVTM, CDR2 ANQGSEA. Trimming removed 3 bases at V and 9 bases at J, with 11 bases between. The chain's CDR3 is CSVDSSRSQYF. CDR3 nucleotides: TGCAGCGTTGACTCTAGTCGGTCCCAGTACTTC.

This clonotype was found many times. CDR3 in DNA: TGTGCCACCAGCAGACAGGGAGCGCAGGAGCTGTTTTTT. It codes for CATSRQGAQELFF. The chain links TRBV15 to TRBJ2-2; TRBD1 or TRBD2 may be the D gene (5 bases each). The CDR3 spans 13 residues. The V and J ends lost 2 bases and 10 bases respectively, with 11 bases between them. Germline CDR1 and CDR2: LNHNV and YYDKDF (reference sequence).

In this sample, this clonotype turned up a few times. The gene calls are TRBV5-1 and TRBJ2-1; TRBD2 matches 11 bases. Germline V gene data show CDR1 as SGHRS and CDR2 as YFSETQ. The V gene end was trimmed by 3 bases and the J gene end by 5 bases; junction bases not matched to a gene: 4. The length of the CDR3 is 15 residues. CDR3 DNA: TGCGCCAGCAGCTGGGGACTAGCGGCTGACAATGAGCAGTTCTTC. Its translation is CASSWGLAADNEQFF.

This clonotype was recorded many times. The CDR3 reads CASSRWTSGRETQYF. The CDR3 DNA sequence: TGTGCCAGCAGTCGATGGACTAGCGGGAGAGAGACCCAGTACTTC. The V and J genes are TRBV6-5 and TRBJ2-5; 13 nucleotides align to TRBD2. The V and J ends lost 5 bases and 4 bases, in that order; junction bases with no gene match: 4. This CDR3 has 15 residues. Germline V CDR1 and CDR2: MNHEY, SVGAGI.